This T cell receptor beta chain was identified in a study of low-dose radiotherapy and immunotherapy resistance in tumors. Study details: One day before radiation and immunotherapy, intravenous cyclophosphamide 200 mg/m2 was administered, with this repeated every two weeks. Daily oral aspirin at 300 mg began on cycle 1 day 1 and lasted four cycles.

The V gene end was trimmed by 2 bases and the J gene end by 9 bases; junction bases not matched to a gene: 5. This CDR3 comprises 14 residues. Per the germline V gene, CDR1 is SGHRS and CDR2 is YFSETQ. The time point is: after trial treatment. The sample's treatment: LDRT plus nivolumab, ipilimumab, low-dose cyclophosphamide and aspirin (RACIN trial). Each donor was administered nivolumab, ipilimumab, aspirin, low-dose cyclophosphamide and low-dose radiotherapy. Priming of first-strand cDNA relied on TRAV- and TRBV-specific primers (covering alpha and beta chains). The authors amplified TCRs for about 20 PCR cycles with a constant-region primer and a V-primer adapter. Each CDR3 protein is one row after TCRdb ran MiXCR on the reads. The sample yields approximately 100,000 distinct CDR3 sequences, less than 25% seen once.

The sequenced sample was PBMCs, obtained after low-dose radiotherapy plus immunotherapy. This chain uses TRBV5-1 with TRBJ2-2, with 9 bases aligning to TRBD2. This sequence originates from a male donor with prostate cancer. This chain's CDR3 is CASSFGGGARELFF. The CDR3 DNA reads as TGCGCCAGCAGCTTTGGCGGGGGGGCCCGGGAGCTGTTTTTT.